The 14 T cell receptor beta chains listed next were all sequenced from one sample in a study of CD8 T cells in ankylosing spondylitis. TCRdb used MiXCR to reprocess the 5' RACE reads, holding one entry per CDR3 protein. The data contain a few hundred thousand distinct CDR3 sequences, around 11% of them singletons. The material sequenced was blood, either unsorted or a sorted T cell fraction (not recorded which). The receptors stem from a male donor with ankylosing spondylitis or in good health (not recorded which).

This clonotype was counted only a few times. The V call is TRBV20-1, the J call TRBJ2-1; 14 bases align to TRBD2. This CDR3 spans 15 amino acids. V lost 6 bases and J lost 8; bases outside the gene matches: 9. Germline lookup yields CDR1 DFQATT and CDR2 SNEGSKA (reference sequence). The CDR3 DNA follows: TGCAGTGCCACCAATCCGGGACTAGCGGGAGATGAGCAGTTCTTC. Protein product: CSATNPGLAGDEQFF.

Ten or more counts support this clonotype. The chain couples TRBV6-5 to TRBJ2-5; TRBD2 agrees at 9 bases. J gave up 5 bases and V 7 bases, and 8 bases lay outside the gene matches. CDR1 is MNHEY, CDR2 SVGAGI, per germline. The CDR3 covers 14 residues. CDR3 nucleotide sequence: TGTGCCAGCAAGTTGTCGCGGGAGGGGGAGACCCAGTACTTC. Its protein product is CASKLSREGETQYF.

The rearrangement joins TRBV30 to TRBJ2-1; D might be TRBD1 (5 bases). The CDR3 consists of 14 residues. Germline V gene lookup returns CDR1 GTSNPN and CDR2 SVGIG (reference sequence). V gave up 0 bases and J gave up 4 bases, with 10 bases separating them. The CDR3 is CAWSVQGPYNEQFF. The CDR3 nucleotides read TGTGCCTGGAGTGTCCAGGGCCCTTACAATGAGCAGTTCTTC.

The table lists this clonotype with many counts. The genes are TRBV29-1 and TRBJ2-1; TRBD2 aligns across 9 bases. The CDR3 runs 14 residues. With 2 bases clipped from V and 14 bases from J, the junction kept 13 bases outside the gene matches. Germline assignment: CDR1 SQVTM and CDR2 ANQGSEA. The CDR3 loop is CSVERRRLGGGEFF. The CDR3 nucleotides are TGCAGCGTTGAACGTCGCCGTCTAGGCGGGGGGGAGTTCTTC.

This clonotype showed up many times. This chain uses TRBV5-1 with TRBJ2-7; D unresolved. This CDR3 comprises 13 residues. Trimming pared 2 bases from V and 6 bases from J, leaving 12 bases between. Germline lookup yields CDR1 SGHRS and CDR2 YFSETQ. CDR3 amino acids: CASSLLSFREQYF. The CDR3 nucleotides are TGCGCCAGCAGCTTATTATCTTTTCGCGAGCAGTACTTC.

This clonotype was detected ten times or more. The CDR3 region is CASSLTGQGIPYEQYF. The CDR3 DNA follows: TGTGCCAGCAGCCTAACCGGACAGGGAATCCCCTACGAGCAGTACTTC. The chain is built from TRBV4-2 and TRBJ2-7, with 8 bases identical to TRBD1. V dropped 4 bases and J dropped 2; count of bases not matched to a gene: 10. Germline V gene data show CDR1 as LGHNA and CDR2 as YNFKEQ. The CDR3 spans 16 residues.

This chain connects TRBV12-3 or TRBV12-4 to TRBJ2-3; 15 bases align to TRBD2. This CDR3 is built from 16 residues. V was pared by 5 bases and J by 6 bases, with 6 bases of the junction left unmatched. The CDR3 DNA sequence: TGTGCCAGCAGTCGGACTAGCGGGGGGGGCAGTGATACGCAGTATTTT. It is translated as CASSRTSGGGSDTQYF.

This clonotype was seen at least ten times. V usage is TRBV5-5 and J usage is TRBJ1-2; D is undetermined. This CDR3 comprises 14 residues. CDR1 is SGHKS, CDR2 YYEKEE, per germline (reference sequence). V was cut by 5 bases and J by 6 bases, with 17 bases left in between. This CDR3 is CASSGAPNTDGYTF. In DNA form, the CDR3 reads TGTGCCAGCAGTGGAGCCCCGAACACCGATGGCTACACCTTC.

This clonotype has a count of ten or more. This chain joins TRBV5-1 and TRBJ2-4; 11 bases agree with TRBD2. The CDR3 covers 16 residues. Per germline, CDR1 SGHRS and CDR2 YFSETQ. V lost 6 bases to trimming and J lost 0 bases; unmatched junction nucleotides: 5. The CDR3 sequence is CASTSLAGGAKNIQYF. CDR3 nucleotide sequence: TGCGCCAGCACCTCCCTAGCGGGAGGAGCCAAAAACATTCAGTACTTC.

This clonotype was observed a handful of times. This chain uses TRBV10-3 with TRBJ1-4; D remains ambiguous. The CDR3 is made up of 13 amino acids. Trimming cost V 5 bases and J 8 bases, with 12 bases left between them. Germline CDR1 is ENHRY and CDR2 is SYGVKD. The CDR3 protein is CAISYRVREKLFF. Written as DNA, the CDR3 is TGTGCCATCAGTTATAGGGTCCGCGAAAAACTGTTTTTT.

This clonotype was observed many times. The chain couples TRBV12-3 or TRBV12-4 to TRBJ1-1; TRBD1 matches at 8 bases. CDR3 length: 15 amino acids. The V segment lost 5 bases and the J segment 4 bases; nucleotides outside the gene matches: 9. The CDR3 here is CASSKTRGLGTEAFF. The DNA for the CDR3 is TGTGCCAGCAGTAAGACCAGGGGGCTAGGCACTGAAGCTTTCTTT.

J is TRBJ1-5 and V is TRBV19, with D perhaps matching TRBD1 (6 bases). The CDR3 is 17 amino acids. Trimming took off 6 bases at V and 0 bases at J, with 18 bases between the two ends. CDR1 and CDR2 from the germline V gene are LNHDA and SQIVND (reference sequence). The CDR3 bases are TGTGCCAGTAGCCCTGGGGAAGGGGGTTTTAGCAATCAGCCCCAGCATTTT. Translated: CASSPGEGGFSNQPQHF.

This clonotype was observed a handful of times. V usage is TRBV3-1 and J usage is TRBJ2-7; 9 nucleotides align to TRBD1. V shed 2 bases, J shed 11 bases, and the junction held 7 bases outside the gene matches. The germline CDR1 and CDR2 sequences are LGHDT and YNNKEL (reference sequence). This CDR3 has 13 amino acids. In nucleotides, the CDR3 is TGTGCCAGCAGCCAAAAACAGGGGGCGCGTAAGTACTTC. Translation gives CASSQKQGARKYF.

The V gene is TRBV29-1, the J gene TRBJ1-2; possibly TRBD1 for D (5 bases). Per germline, CDR1 SQVTM and CDR2 ANQGSEA. The CDR3 has 15 amino acids. V was cut by 7 bases and J by 7 bases, with 25 bases left in between. The CDR3 region is CSGRDFGAPEGGYTF. The CDR3 bases are TGCAGCGGCCGGGACTTTGGAGCCCCGGAGGGTGGCTACACCTTC.